The sequence of this T cell receptor (beta chain) was determined in a study of control samples from healthy donors and cancer patients. CDR1 is SGHRS, CDR2 YFSETQ, per germline. The CDR3 runs to 18 residues. Deletions cut 2 bases from V and 2 bases from J, with 22 bases between. Measured with immunoSEQ multiplex PCR; TCRdb has only the in-frame clones, and not every one. The table for this sample gives about 190,000 clones. Sequenced input: blood. The source of this sequence is a woman aged 25-40 years in good health. The chain links TRBV5-1 to TRBJ2-5, with a weak D call TRBD2 (5 bases). CDR3 nucleotide sequence: TGCGCCAGCAGCTTTCAGAGAGGAGGTGGAACTAGTCAAGAGACCCAGTACTTC. Translated, it gives CASSFQRGGGTSQETQYF.